This T cell receptor (beta chain) was found in a study of T cell responses to AZD1222 COVID-19 vaccine (dated by TCRdb to about 2021). Study-level background: TCR sequencing covered roughly 230 trial participants: some 210 given two doses of AZD1222 and 26 given two doses of MenACWY control vaccine. Enrollment into the trials was organized by age into subgroups of 18-55, 56-69 and 70-plus years, and those subgroups contained about 150, 27 and 61 TCR-sequenced participants, respectively. Beyond this particular receptor, the publication reports: Epitopes outside the regions mutated in the B.1.351 and B.1.1.7 variants were reportedly recognized by nearly half of the unique spike-specific TCRs. Conclusions about previously exposed vaccinees were limited because only 6 or 7 AZD1222 recipients were SARS-CoV-2 seropositive at baseline. Because no samples from the day 14 peak response were available, repertoires could be characterized only after the peak T cell response. Participants were mostly white British, with more females than males. The authors suggested clonal diversity may have been underestimated. In the small 56-69-year group, the increase in depth fell short of significance, most likely because of low power. CD4 TCRs associated with the vaccine covered the entire spike protein, and the dominant responses were in regions 160-218 and 743-854. After two AZD1222 doses, spike-specific TCR breadth and depth were significantly higher than at day 0 and than in MenACWY recipients.

Comments on this clone: Its cognate antigen has yet to be identified. The record has no base qualities; no much larger clone is one base away.

The CDR3 regions of human TCRbeta chains were analyzed by immunosequencing. In the original analysis: Repertoire TCRs were checked for matches against a reference library of SARS-CoV-2-specific TCRs that had been generated using the MIRA antigen-specificity platform. Breadth was defined as the fraction of unique TCRs that were SARS-CoV-2-associated, and depth was defined as the fraction of total T cells that were SARS-CoV-2-associated. Each spike-specific TCR was assigned to its reactive spike region and to a CD4 or CD8 class using the MIRA data. Log10-transformed breadth and depth values were compared by one-way ANOVA with Sidak's multiple comparisons tests. TCRdb carries this immuneACCESS record with in-frame sequences only. Its versions omit some clonotypes, under half of them owing to an unresolved V gene in the studies checked, with the rest unexplained. For V, J and clone size, that table is used; D and trimming come from the DNA. The sample table shows 110,000 or so clones, and about 86% are seen once. The biggest ten clones account for 15% to 20% of the sample.

Sample time point, as interpreted from the label and publication: about 28 days (+/-7) after the second vaccine dose. AZD1222 recipients with second doses at about 4 weeks or about 12 weeks were pooled, because spike-specific TCR depth and breadth did not differ between schedules. Vaccinee samples came from UK trials COV001 and COV002, including a single-blind randomized controlled phase 2/3 trial of AZD1222 (ChAdOx1 nCoV-19) in healthy adults. For TCRbeta chain sequencing, PBMC samples from trial participants were taken at day 0 and at day 28 after the second dose. The CDR3 measures 14 amino acids from cysteine to phenylalanine. The sequence is cut down to CDR3 DNA, 42 bases in frame from base 1. The germline V gene provides CDR1 SGHRS and CDR2 YFSETQ. V and J lose 2 bases and 3 bases, and a span of 8 bases separates them.

The V gene is TRBV5-1 and the J gene is TRBJ2-2; no D gene call is confident. Sequences were derived from peripheral blood, sampled 28 days after the second AZD1222 dose. The source of this sequence is an adult who received the AZD1222 COVID-19 vaccine. The CDR3 loop reads CASSLQTDTGELFF. Read as DNA, the sequence is TGCGCCAGCAGCTTACAGACTGACACCGGGGAGCTGTTTTTT.